Described below is a single TCR beta chain sequence and its context. The antigen is undetermined. The V gene's germline CDR1 is DFQATT and CDR2 SNEGSKA (reference sequence). V lost 3 bases and J lost 3, with 12 bases in between. The CDR3 length is 13 residues. The data stem from a study of response to subunit inactivated influenza vaccine. Study observations and caveats: Seasonal influenza vaccination, on each occasion, was suggested by the authors to recruit few new T cells.

TCRdb recomputed calls from the RT-PCR reads with MiXCR, one row per CDR3 protein. The table lists a few hundred thousand distinct CDR3 sequences, around a fifth of them singletons. The source material was PBMCs from blood, sampled 21 months after vaccination. The gene calls are TRBV20-1 and TRBJ2-7; a possible D gene is TRBD1 (6 bases). This clonotype originated in a man aged 50-75 years who received an inactivated influenza vaccine. The chain's CDR3 is CSASDRSLYEQYF. The CDR3 DNA sequence: TGCAGTGCTAGCGACAGGAGCCTCTACGAGCAGTACTTC.